This TCR beta chain was captured by sequencing in a study of CD8 T cells in Susac syndrome. Study as a whole: Susac syndrome patients were untreated, on corticosteroids with some adding intravenous immunoglobulin, or on intravenous immunoglobulin only.

A word on this clonotype: Its antigen is currently unknown.

The CDR3 sequence is 16 residues long. V lost 1 base to trimming and J lost 5 bases; unmatched junction nucleotides: 10. CDR1 MNHNS and CDR2 SASEGT come from the germline V gene. Notes on the study in general: Susac CD8+ cells expanded clonally the most in TEMRA cells and in active patients.

The RNA input was about 0.45 to 1 ug, and it was reverse transcribed with random hexamers. Multiplex immunoSEQ PCR targeted 54 Vbeta and 13 Jbeta TCR beta segments. TCRdb reprocessed the immunoSEQ multiplex PCR reads with MiXCR, giving one entry per CDR3 protein. The sample carries 100,000 to 150,000 distinct CDR3 sequences, about 95% recorded once. The chain carries TRBV6-1 and TRBJ2-7, with 8 bases fitting TRBD1. The receptor comes from a human donor with Susac syndrome. Sequencing input: CD8+ T cells from PBMCs. CDR3 DNA sequence: TGTGCCAGCAGTGAAGGTGGAGACAGGGGATCCGACGAGCAGTACTTC. Encoded protein: CASSEGGDRGSDEQYF.